The TCR beta chain described here comes from a study of identical twins. Findings of the study overall: Among out-of-frame alpha sequences shared by twins, low generation probability occurred in excess.

This CDR3 comprises 15 residues. Losses at the gene ends were 6 bases for V and 2 bases for J; bases not matched to a gene: 5. CDR1 is MNHNS and CDR2 is SASEGT in the germline V gene. From the 5' RACE reads, TCRdb called clonotypes with MiXCR, one entry per CDR3 protein. The repertoire includes roughly 540,000 distinct CDR3 sequences, roughly a fifth of them detected once, and around 0.9% sits in the top ten. This clonotype has only a few counts. What it recognizes is unknown. The same data also went into a second study, on T cells expressing NK-cell markers.

The clonotype was recovered from a woman aged 18-29 years in good health. The chain recombines TRBV6-1 with TRBJ2-7, with 12 bases that match TRBD2. The sample consisted of CD4+ T cells sorted from blood. This CDR3 is CASSTGTSGPYEQYF. CDR3 DNA: TGTGCCAGCAGCACCGGGACTAGCGGGCCCTACGAGCAGTACTTC.